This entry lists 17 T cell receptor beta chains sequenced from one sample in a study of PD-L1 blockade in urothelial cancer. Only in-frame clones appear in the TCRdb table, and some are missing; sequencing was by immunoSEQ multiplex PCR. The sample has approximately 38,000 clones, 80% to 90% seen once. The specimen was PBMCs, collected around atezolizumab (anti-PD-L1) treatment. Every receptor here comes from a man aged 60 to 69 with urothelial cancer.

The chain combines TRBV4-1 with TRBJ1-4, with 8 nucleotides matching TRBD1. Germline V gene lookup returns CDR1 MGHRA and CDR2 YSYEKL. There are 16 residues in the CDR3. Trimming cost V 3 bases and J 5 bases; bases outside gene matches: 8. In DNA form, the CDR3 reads TGCGCCAGCAGCCACTTGACAGGGGTCGCAAATGAAAAACTGTTTTTT. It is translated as CASSHLTGVANEKLFF.

In nucleotides, the CDR3 is TGTGCCAGCAGCTTAGTCGTGGGAGACGATGAGCAGTTCTTC. Amino acids: CASSLVVGDDEQFF. The chain couples TRBV7-2 to TRBJ2-1; D might be TRBD2 (5 bases). The CDR3 loop spans 14 amino acids. Trimming left V 1 base short and J 8 bases short, with 12 bases between. The germline V gene encodes CDR1 SGHTA and CDR2 FQGNSA.

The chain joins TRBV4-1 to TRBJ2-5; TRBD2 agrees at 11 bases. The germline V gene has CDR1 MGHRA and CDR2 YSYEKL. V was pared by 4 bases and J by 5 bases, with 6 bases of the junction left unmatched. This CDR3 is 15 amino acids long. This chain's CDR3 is CASSLGLAGGETQYF. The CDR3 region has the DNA TGCGCCAGCAGCCTCGGACTAGCGGGCGGGGAGACCCAGTACTTC.

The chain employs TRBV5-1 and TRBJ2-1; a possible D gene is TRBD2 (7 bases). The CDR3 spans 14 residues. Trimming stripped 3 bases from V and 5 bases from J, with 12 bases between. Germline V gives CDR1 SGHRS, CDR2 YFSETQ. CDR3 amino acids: CASSWGGFDNEQFF. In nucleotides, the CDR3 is TGCGCCAGCAGCTGGGGGGGCTTCGACAATGAGCAGTTCTTC.

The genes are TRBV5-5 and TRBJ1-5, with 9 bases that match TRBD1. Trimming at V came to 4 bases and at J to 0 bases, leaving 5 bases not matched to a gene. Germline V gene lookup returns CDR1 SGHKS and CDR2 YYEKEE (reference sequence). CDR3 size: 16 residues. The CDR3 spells CASSEYRGHSNQPQHF. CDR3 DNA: TGTGCCAGCAGCGAGTACAGGGGGCATAGCAATCAGCCCCAGCATTTT.

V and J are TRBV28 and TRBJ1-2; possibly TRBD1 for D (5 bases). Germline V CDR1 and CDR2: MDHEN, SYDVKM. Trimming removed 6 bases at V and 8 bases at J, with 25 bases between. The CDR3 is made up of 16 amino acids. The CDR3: CASSSPGGAPKEGYTF. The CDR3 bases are TGTGCCAGCAGCTCCCCCGGTGGGGCCCCGAAGGAGGGCTACACCTTC.

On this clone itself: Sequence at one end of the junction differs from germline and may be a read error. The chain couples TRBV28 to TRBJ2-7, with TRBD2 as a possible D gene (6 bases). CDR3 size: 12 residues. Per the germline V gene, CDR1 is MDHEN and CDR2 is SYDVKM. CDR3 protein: CASSSLGTEGNF. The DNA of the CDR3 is TGTGCCAGCAGTTCCCTTGGGACTGAAGGTAACTTC.

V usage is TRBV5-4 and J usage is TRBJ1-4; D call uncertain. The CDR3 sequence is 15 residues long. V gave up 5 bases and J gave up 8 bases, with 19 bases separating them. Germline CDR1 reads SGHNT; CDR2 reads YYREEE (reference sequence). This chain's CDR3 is CASSFMSGAGEKLFF. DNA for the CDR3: TGTGCCAGCAGTTTTATGTCGGGAGCGGGGGAAAAACTGTTTTTT.

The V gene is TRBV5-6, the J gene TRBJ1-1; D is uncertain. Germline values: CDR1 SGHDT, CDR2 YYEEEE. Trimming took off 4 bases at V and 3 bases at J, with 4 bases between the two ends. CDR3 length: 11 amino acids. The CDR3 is CASSQDTEAFF. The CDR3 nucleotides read TGTGCCAGCAGCCAGGACACTGAAGCTTTCTTT.

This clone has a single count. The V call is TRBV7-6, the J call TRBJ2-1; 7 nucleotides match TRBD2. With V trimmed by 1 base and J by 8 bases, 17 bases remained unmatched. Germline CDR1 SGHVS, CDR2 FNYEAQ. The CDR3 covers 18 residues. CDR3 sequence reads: CASSLVIPGGSSFYEQFF. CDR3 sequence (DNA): TGTGCCAGCAGCTTAGTAATCCCGGGCGGGAGTTCGTTCTATGAGCAGTTCTTC.

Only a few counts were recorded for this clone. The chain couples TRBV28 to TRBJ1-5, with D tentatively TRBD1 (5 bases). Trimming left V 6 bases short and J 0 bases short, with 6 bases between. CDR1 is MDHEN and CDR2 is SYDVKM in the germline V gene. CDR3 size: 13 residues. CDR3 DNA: TGTGCCAGCAGAACAGGTAGCAATCAGCCCCAGCATTTT. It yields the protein CASRTGSNQPQHF.

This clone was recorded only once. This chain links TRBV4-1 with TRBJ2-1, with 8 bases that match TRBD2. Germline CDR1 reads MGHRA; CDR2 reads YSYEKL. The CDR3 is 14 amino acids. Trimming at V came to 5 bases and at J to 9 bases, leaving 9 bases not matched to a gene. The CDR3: CASSAPGLGSEQFF. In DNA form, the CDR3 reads TGCGCCAGCAGCGCGCCGGGACTAGGAAGTGAGCAGTTCTTC.

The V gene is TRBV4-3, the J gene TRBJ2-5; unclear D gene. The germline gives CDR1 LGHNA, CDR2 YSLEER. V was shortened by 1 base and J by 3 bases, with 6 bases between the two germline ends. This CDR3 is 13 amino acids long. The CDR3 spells CASSQATEETQYF. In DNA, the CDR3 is TGCGCCAGCAGCCAAGCAACAGAAGAGACCCAGTACTTC.

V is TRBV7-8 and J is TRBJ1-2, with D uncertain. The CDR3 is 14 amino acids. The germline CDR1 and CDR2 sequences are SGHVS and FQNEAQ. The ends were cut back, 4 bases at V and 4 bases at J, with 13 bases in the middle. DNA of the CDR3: TGTGCCAGCAGCTCGCGACAACTTCCCTATGGCTACACCTTC. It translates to CASSSRQLPYGYTF. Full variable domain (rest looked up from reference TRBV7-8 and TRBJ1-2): GAGVSQSPRYKVAKRGQDVALRCDPISGHVSLFWYQQALGQGPEFLTYFQNEAQLDKSGLPSDRFFAERPEGSVSTLKIQRTQQEDSAVYLCASSSRQLPYGYTFGSGTRLTVV.

The chain's CDR3 is CASNLRQGQNTDTQYF. The CDR3 DNA follows: TGTGCCAGCAACTTACGGCAGGGGCAAAACACAGATACGCAGTATTTT. The J gene is TRBJ2-3, the V gene TRBV6-6, with D perhaps TRBD1 (6 bases). V shed 7 bases and J shed 2 bases, with 19 bases lying between them. The CDR3 loop spans 16 amino acids. The germline V gene encodes CDR1 MNHNY and CDR2 SVGAGI (reference sequence).

The CDR3 DNA reads TGTGCCAGCAGCCCGTTTGCGGGGGGGTTAAAAAACATTCAGTACTTC. It encodes CASSPFAGGLKNIQYF. The rearrangement joins TRBV5-6 to TRBJ2-4; 9 bases line up with TRBD2. This CDR3 spans 16 amino acids. Germline V gene lookup returns CDR1 SGHDT and CDR2 YYEEEE. V was pared by 4 bases and J by 4 bases, with 9 bases of the junction left unmatched.

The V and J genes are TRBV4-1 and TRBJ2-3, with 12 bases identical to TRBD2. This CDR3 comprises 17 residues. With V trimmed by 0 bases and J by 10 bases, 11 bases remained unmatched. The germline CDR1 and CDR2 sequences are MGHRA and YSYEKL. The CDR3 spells CASSQESGLAGLFAQYF. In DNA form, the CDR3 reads TGCGCCAGCAGCCAAGAAAGCGGACTAGCGGGGCTTTTCGCGCAGTATTTT.